This TCR beta chain came from a study of human T cells and chemical hapten exposure (dated by TCRdb to 2020 to 2023). Regarding the research as a whole: For sensitization, 2% DPC in acetone was applied to a roughly 2 cm by roughly 2 cm area of upper inner arm skin. For TCR sequencing, blood came from approximately 29 alopecia patients at anywhere from one to four time points (pre-sensitization, 2, 6 and 24 weeks). Patch testing on the upper back used Finn chambers containing 0.01% DPC, with scoring done after 6 days according to International Contact Dermatitis Research Group standards. Patient blood was sampled pre-sensitization (week 0) and at 2, 6 and about 24 weeks after DPC sensitization. Weekly therapeutic DPC doses were additionally applied to the scalp of patients throughout the approximately 24-week study period. Most of the patients in the cohort were female, and the cohort covered alopecia areata with under or over 50% scalp involvement, alopecia totalis and alopecia universalis. Libraries were combined into a pool for sequencing, and differences in TCR yield between samples came mainly from small differences in library volumes within the pool. In alopecia patients, the study followed how the peripheral blood TCR repertoire changed in vivo over primary and secondary sensitization to diphenylcyclopropenone (DPC), a hapten.

Explained via the paper, the time point label denotes: patch test 3, about 24 weeks after DPC sensitization. The sample's treatment or condition label, decoded: therapeutic diphenylcyclopropenone sensitization with weekly scalp DPC. At every patch-test visit, the blood draw took place before the patch test was put on. Eligible patients were aged 18 to 70, diagnosed with alopecia, deemed suitable for DPC therapy, and excluded if pregnant. Total RNA was isolated from unfractionated whole blood collected in Tempus Blood RNA tubes. Summary of the overall study and its limitations: All patients had alopecia, a presumed autoimmune disease, so their immune response might differ from that of healthy individuals. Repeated subsampling changed both the strength of the expansion versus patch-test correlation and the threshold at which that correlation became significant. DPC sensitization did not change how many TCRs were above 1 in 1000 frequency, and no evidence was found of alterations in global repertoire structure. Patch test score was positively correlated with the number of PT1 expanded TCRs, with significance at thresholds 8, 16 and 32 but not at 4. Expanded TCRs formed significantly more large CDR3 similarity clusters than pre-sensitization or healthy control sets, consistent with antigen-driven responses.

Library method: RACE. For sequencing, a NextSeq 500 was employed. During library preparation, unique molecular identifiers were attached to individual cDNA molecules so that TCRs could be counted in a quantitative, reproducible way. For every blood RNA sample, sequencing covered both the TCR alpha and TCR beta chains. Turning to the authors' computational methods: Samples had a median of approximately 93,000 TCRs, with a range from about 23,224 to 690,600. V, J and CDR3 annotation of the TCR reads was carried out using the Decombinator software suite. For the PS versus PT1 abundance plots, all samples were subsampled to the same number of TCRs (28,000). TCRs were defined as expanded if absent before sensitization and observed at least eight times at the 2-week time point. Clones were called with MiXCR by TCRdb after fastp trimmed the public reads at Q25, and only in-frame beta chains were retained. Each record represents a unique CDR3 protein, reported with the most common genes and DNA among its rows. The V and J calls reflect TCRdb's pipeline rather than the authors' work. The sample table lists approximately 86,000 distinct CDR3 sequences, approximately 11% of them with a count of one. Together, the top ten hold 1% to 1.2% of the sample.

V loses 3 bases, J loses 7 bases, and the germline ends lie 10 bases apart. As encoded in the germline V gene, CDR1 is MGHDK while CDR2 is SYGVNS. The CDR3, cysteine through phenylalanine, is 13 amino acids long. This entry keeps only the CDR3 DNA: 39 bases, framed from base 1. This clonotype was seen ten or more times. Which antigen it targets is not known. No base qualities exist here, and no much larger clone lies one base off it. The chain couples TRBV25-1 to TRBJ1-3; the D gene cannot be resolved reliably. This TCR was recovered from a woman between 25 and 40 years old with alopecia areata. Some clones in this sample may be carry-over from other donors' samples. The sample here was whole blood, taken in connection with sensitization to the hapten diphenylcyclopropenone (DPC). The CDR3 region: CASSDGLPNTIYF. At the DNA level, the sequence is TGTGCCAGCAGTGACGGACTCCCGAACACCATATATTTT.